The 5 T cell receptor beta chains given below trace back to one sample, sequenced in a study of vaccination and CD4 T cells after COVID-19. Specified treatment: approximately 9-day PBMC culture with coronavirus spike peptide pools or control peptides (ViraFEST assay). The study sequenced cultured CD4+ T cell DNA using the Oncomine TCR Beta short-read assay. TCRdb used MiXCR to reprocess the PCR reads, holding one entry per CDR3 protein. The profile shows some 11,000 distinct CDR3 sequences, roughly 30% of them singletons. These receptors have no identified antigens. Sample: CD4+ T cells from blood, cultured in vitro, taken after SARS-CoV-2 vaccination. Receptor source: a human donor who had recovered from COVID-19.

V and J are TRBV24-1 and TRBJ1-5; D is unresolved. Trimming removed 5 bases from V and 5 bases from J, with 18 bases in between. The CDR3 is 16 residues long. Germline V gene data show CDR1 as KGHDR and CDR2 as SFDVKD. The CDR3 DNA follows: TGTGCCACCAGTGTACTTACTGCGGGCAACCATCAGCCCCAGCATTTT. This encodes CATSVLTAGNHQPQHF.

The sample holds a few counts of this clonotype. The genes are TRBV25-1 and TRBJ1-5; TRBD1 agrees at 7 bases. The CDR3 totals 16 residues. The germline V gene encodes CDR1 MGHDK and CDR2 SYGVNS. Trimming at V came to 1 base and at J to 5 bases, leaving 8 bases not matched to a gene. The CDR3 region is CASSESTGLIHQPQHF. Written as DNA, the CDR3 is TGTGCCAGCAGTGAATCGACAGGGTTAATTCATCAGCCCCAGCATTTT. Variable domain in full (rest from reference TRBV25-1 and TRBJ1-5): EADIYQTPRYLVIGTGKKITLECSQTMGHDKMYWYQQDPGMELHLIHYSYGVNSTEKGDLSSESTVSRIRTEHFPLTLESARPSHTSQYLCASSESTGLIHQPQHFGDGTRLSIL.

This clonotype was counted between two and nine times. The chain has TRBV7-2 and TRBJ2-7; 8 bases are a match to TRBD2. Unmatched junction bases numbered 4, after V lost 0 bases and J lost 3 bases. Germline CDR1 SGHTA, CDR2 FQGNSA. CDR3 size: 15 residues. The CDR3 protein is CASSLAVGLGYEQYF. The CDR3 region has the DNA TGTGCCAGCAGCTTAGCTGTGGGACTAGGCTACGAGCAGTACTTC.

This rearrangement joins TRBV6-2 or TRBV6-3 to TRBJ1-1; 7 nucleotides agree with TRBD1. The CDR3 is 14 amino acids. Germline CDR1 and CDR2: MNHEY and SVGEGT. Trimming took 6 bases from V and 11 from J; bases not matched to a gene: 15. The CDR3: CASRGLDRAPRAFF. CDR3 coding DNA: TGTGCCAGCAGGGGACTCGACAGGGCCCCTCGGGCTTTCTTT.

This clonotype turned up a few times. V is TRBV7-9 and J is TRBJ2-7, with D possibly matching TRBD1 (5 bases). The germline V gene has CDR1 SEHNR and CDR2 FQNEAQ (reference sequence). The CDR3 consists of 14 residues. The germline V and J ends were trimmed by 3 bases and 3 bases, with 12 bases remaining between them. Here the CDR3 reads CASSLQGWIYEQYF. The CDR3 DNA is TGTGCCAGCAGCTTGCAGGGTTGGATCTACGAGCAGTACTTC. Together with reference TRBV7-9 and TRBJ2-7, the CDR3 gives the full variable domain: DTGVSQNPRHKITKRGQNVTFRCDPISEHNRLYWYRQTLGQGPEFLTYFQNEAQLEKSRLLSDRFSAERPKGSFSTLEIQRTEQGDSAMYLCASSLQGWIYEQYFGPGTRLTVT.